This T cell receptor beta chain emerged from a study of shared clonotypes between healthy human individuals. Looking at the study overall: Each donor's CD4 naive and CD4 memory cells filled three plates apiece, CD8 naive two, and CD8 memory one.

Each subset's genomic DNA was split evenly across several immunoSEQ plates. Generated by immunoSEQ multiplex PCR, the TCRdb table keeps only in-frame clones and is missing some. The sample has over 950,000 clones, 60% to 80% seen once. This CDR3 has 16 residues. The germline gives CDR1 LGHNA, CDR2 YNFKEQ. After removal of 4 bases from V and 12 bases from J, the junction contained 16 bases not matched to a gene. HIV-negative, healthy adults without recent acute infections or vaccinations were the donors. The TCR comes from a man aged 18 to 29 in good health. Some clones in this sample may be carry-over from other donors' samples. The sequenced sample consisted of memory CD4+ T cells from PBMCs. The subset denotes: CD45RA-negative fraction. This rearrangement joins TRBV4-2 to TRBJ2-1; 9 nucleotides line up with TRBD2. The CDR3 here is CASSLPAAGGPPTQFF. In DNA, the CDR3 is TGTGCCAGCAGCCTCCCCGCGGCGGGAGGGCCCCCGACGCAGTTCTTC.